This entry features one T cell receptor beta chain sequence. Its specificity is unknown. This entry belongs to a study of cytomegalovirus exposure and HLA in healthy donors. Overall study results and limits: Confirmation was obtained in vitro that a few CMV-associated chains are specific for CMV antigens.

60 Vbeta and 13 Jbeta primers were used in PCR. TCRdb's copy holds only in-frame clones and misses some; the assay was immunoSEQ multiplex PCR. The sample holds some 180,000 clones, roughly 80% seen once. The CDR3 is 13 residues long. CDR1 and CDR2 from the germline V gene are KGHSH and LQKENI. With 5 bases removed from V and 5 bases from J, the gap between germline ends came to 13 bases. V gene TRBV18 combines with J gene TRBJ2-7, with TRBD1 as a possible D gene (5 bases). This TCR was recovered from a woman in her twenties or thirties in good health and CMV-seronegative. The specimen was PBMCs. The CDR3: CASSVQGANEQYF. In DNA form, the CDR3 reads TGTGCCAGCTCAGTACAAGGGGCCAACGAGCAGTACTTC.